Each of the 6 T cell receptor beta chains below was sequenced from the same sample in a study of cytomegalovirus exposure and HLA in healthy donors. Here immunoSEQ multiplex PCR was the method, and the copy in TCRdb shows in-frame clones only, minus some. The sample shows roughly 130,000 clones, 75% to 90% of them seen only once. Sequenced: PBMCs. These TCRs come from a woman under 30 in good health and CMV-seropositive.

This clone was recorded a few times. The genes are TRBV28 and TRBJ1-2; the D gene is possibly TRBD1 (5 bases). The V and J ends lost 7 bases and 8 bases respectively, with 11 bases between them. The CDR3 covers 11 residues. The germline V gene has CDR1 MDHEN and CDR2 SYDVKM. The CDR3 reads CASNPGYGYTF. CDR3 nucleotide sequence: TGTGCCAGCAACCCAGGGTACGGCTACACCTTC.

The chain is built from TRBV19 and TRBJ2-3; TRBD1 matches at 7 bases. This CDR3 is built from 16 residues. Trimming took 5 bases from V and 2 from J; bases not matched to a gene: 10. Germline V gives CDR1 LNHDA, CDR2 SQIVND (reference sequence). The CDR3 loop is CASSPRPGQITDTQYF. CDR3 nucleotide sequence: TGTGCCAGTAGTCCCAGGCCGGGACAGATCACAGATACGCAGTATTTT.

CDR3 bases: TGTGCCAGCAGCGACAGGGAAAAGCCCCAGCATTTT. Amino acids: CASSDREKPQHF. The chain carries TRBV6-5 and TRBJ1-5; 7 nucleotides match TRBD1. CDR1 and CDR2 (germline): MNHEY, SVGAGI. With 6 bases clipped from V and 8 bases from J, the junction kept 4 bases outside the gene matches. The CDR3 runs 12 residues.

The rearrangement joins TRBV6-5 to TRBJ1-2, with D possibly being TRBD1 (6 bases). V was pared by 6 bases and J by 1 base, with 9 bases between. This CDR3 has 13 amino acids. CDR1 is MNHEY, CDR2 SVGAGI, per germline. The chain's CDR3 is CASRRGGNYGYTF. The CDR3 DNA sequence: TGTGCCAGCAGGAGAGGGGGTAACTATGGCTACACCTTC.

This chain uses TRBV28 with TRBJ1-2; 9 nucleotides agree with TRBD1. The V gene end was trimmed by 7 bases and the J gene end by 0 bases; junction bases not matched to a gene: 12. CDR1 MDHEN and CDR2 SYDVKM come from the germline V gene. This CDR3 spans 17 amino acids. The CDR3 DNA is TGTGCCAGCACAATATCGGGACAGGGTCGGTCTAACTATGGCTACACCTTC. Protein: CASTISGQGRSNYGYTF.

The chain links TRBV7-3 to TRBJ2-3; the D is unclear. V gave up 0 bases and J gave up 2 bases, with 6 bases separating them. Germline lookup yields CDR1 SGHTA and CDR2 FQGTGA. The CDR3 has 14 amino acids. DNA for the CDR3: TGTGCCAGCAGCTTAACGGGCTACACAGATACGCAGTATTTT. Translation gives CASSLTGYTDTQYF.